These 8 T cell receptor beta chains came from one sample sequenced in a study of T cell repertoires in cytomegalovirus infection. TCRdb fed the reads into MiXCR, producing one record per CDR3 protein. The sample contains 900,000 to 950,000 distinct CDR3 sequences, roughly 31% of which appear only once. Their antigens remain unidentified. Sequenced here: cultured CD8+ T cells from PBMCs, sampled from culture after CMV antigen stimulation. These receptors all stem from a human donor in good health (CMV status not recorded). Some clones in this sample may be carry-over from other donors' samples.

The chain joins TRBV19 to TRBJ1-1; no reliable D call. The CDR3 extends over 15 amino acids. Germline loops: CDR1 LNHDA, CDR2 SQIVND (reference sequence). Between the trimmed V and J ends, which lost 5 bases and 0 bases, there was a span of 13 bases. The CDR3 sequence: CASSSVREMNTEAFF. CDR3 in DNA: TGTGCCAGTAGTTCAGTAAGGGAAATGAACACTGAAGCTTTCTTT.

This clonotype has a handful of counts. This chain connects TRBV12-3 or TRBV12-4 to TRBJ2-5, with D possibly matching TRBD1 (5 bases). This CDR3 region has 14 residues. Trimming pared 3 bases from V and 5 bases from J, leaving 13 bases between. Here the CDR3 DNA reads TGTGCCAGCAGTTTTGGTCAGGGTGACGAGACCCAGTACTTC. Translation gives CASSFGQGDETQYF.

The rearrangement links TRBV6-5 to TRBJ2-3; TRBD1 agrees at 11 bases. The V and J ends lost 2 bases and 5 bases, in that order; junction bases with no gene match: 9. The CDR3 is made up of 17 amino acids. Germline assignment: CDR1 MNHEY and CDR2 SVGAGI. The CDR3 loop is CASSYMVGQGAEDTQYF. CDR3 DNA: TGTGCCAGCAGTTACATGGTTGGACAGGGGGCCGAAGATACGCAGTATTTT.

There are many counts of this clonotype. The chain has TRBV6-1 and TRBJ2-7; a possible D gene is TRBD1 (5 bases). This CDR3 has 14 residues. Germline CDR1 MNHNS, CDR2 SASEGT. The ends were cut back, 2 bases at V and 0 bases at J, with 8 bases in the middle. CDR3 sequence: CASSEQGASYEQYF. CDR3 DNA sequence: TGTGCCAGCAGTGAACAGGGTGCCTCCTACGAGCAGTACTTC.

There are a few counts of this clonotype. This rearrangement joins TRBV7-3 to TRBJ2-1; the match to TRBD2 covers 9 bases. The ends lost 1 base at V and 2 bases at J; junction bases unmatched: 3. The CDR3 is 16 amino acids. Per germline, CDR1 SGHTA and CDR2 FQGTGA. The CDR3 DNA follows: TGTGCCAGCAGCTTAAACGGCGGGGGGGCCTACAATGAGCAGTTCTTC. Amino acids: CASSLNGGGAYNEQFF.

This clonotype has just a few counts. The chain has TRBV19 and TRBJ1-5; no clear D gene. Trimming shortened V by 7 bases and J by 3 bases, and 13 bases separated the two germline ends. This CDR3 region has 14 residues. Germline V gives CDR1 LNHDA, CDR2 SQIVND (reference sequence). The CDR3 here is CASIGNRNNQPQHF. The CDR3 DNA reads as TGTGCCAGTATCGGTAACAGAAACAATCAGCCCCAGCATTTT. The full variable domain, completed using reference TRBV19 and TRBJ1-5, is DGGITQSPKYLFRKEGQNVTLSCEQNLNHDAMYWYRQDPGQGLRLIYYSQIVNDFQKGDIAEGYSVSREKKESFPLTVTSAQKNPTAFYLCASIGNRNNQPQHFGDGTRLSIL.

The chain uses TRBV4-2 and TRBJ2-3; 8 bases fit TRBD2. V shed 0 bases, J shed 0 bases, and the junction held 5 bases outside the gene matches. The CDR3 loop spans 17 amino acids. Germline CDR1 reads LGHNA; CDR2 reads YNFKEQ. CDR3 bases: TGTGCCAGCAGCCAAGATGAGCGGGGGTTGAGCACAGATACGCAGTATTTT. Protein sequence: CASSQDERGLSTDTQYF.

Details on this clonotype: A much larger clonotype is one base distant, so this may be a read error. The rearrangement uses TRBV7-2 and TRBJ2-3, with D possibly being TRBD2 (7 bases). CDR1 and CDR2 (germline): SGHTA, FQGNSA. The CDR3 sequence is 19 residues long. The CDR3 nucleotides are TGTGCCAGCAGCTCCTCCCGGGGGGCCCCTCCGAAATCCACAGATAGGCAGTATTTT. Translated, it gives CASSSSRGAPPKSTDRQYF.